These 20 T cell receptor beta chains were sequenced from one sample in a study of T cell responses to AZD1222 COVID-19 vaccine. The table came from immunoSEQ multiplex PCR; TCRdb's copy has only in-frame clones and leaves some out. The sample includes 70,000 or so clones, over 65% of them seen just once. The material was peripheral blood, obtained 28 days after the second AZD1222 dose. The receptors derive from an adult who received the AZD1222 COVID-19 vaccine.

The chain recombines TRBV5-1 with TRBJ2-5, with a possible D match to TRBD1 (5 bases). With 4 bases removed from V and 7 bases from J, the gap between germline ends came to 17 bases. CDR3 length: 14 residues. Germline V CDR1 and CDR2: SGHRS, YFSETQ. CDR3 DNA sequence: TGCGCCAGCAGCCAACTACCGAATCAGGGGACCCAGTACTTC. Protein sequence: CASSQLPNQGTQYF.

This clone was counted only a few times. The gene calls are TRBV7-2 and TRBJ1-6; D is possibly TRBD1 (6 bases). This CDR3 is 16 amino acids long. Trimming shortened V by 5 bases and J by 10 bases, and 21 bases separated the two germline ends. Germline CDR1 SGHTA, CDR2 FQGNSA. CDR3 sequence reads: CASSPPGGGAGSPLHF. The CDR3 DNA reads TGTGCCAGCAGCCCCCCGGGAGGGGGGGCTGGGTCACCCCTCCACTTT.

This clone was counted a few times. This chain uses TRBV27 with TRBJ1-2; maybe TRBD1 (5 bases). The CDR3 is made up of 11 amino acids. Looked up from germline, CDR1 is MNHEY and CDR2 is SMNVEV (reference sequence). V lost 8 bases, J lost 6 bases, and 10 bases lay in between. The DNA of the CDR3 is TGTGCCAGCCTCGGGGGGAATGGCTACACCTTC. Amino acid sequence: CASLGGNGYTF.

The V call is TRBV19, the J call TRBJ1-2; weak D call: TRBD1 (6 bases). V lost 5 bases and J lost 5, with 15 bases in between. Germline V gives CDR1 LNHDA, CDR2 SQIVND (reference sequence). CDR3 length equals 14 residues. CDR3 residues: CASSPLGGGYGYTF. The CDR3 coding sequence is TGTGCCAGTAGTCCCCTCGGAGGGGGGTATGGCTACACCTTC.

CDR3 amino acids: CASSEVRNTGELFF. Here the CDR3 DNA reads TGTGCCAGCAGCGAAGTACGGAACACCGGGGAGCTGTTTTTT. The chain combines TRBV11-2 with TRBJ2-2, with no clear D. The length of the CDR3 is 14 residues. V was shortened by 5 bases and J by 1 base, with 8 bases between the two germline ends. Germline loops: CDR1 SGHAT, CDR2 FQNNGV.

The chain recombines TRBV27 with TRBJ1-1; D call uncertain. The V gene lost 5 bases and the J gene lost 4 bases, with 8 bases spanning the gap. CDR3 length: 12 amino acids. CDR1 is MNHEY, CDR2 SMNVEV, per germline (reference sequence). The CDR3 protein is CASSNYGTEAFF. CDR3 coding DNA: TGTGCCAGCAGTAATTACGGCACTGAAGCTTTCTTT.

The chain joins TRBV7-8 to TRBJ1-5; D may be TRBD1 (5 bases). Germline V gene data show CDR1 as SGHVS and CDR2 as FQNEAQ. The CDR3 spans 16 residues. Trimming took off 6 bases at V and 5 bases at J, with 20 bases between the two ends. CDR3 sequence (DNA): TGTGCCAGCAGAGACGTAGACAGTCCGTCGGATCAGCCCCAGCATTTT. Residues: CASRDVDSPSDQPQHF.

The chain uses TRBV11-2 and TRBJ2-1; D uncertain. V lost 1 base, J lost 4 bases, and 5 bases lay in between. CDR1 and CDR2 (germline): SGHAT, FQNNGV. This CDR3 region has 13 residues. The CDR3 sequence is CASSLATYNEQFF. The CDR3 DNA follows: TGTGCCAGCAGCTTAGCTACATACAATGAGCAGTTCTTC.

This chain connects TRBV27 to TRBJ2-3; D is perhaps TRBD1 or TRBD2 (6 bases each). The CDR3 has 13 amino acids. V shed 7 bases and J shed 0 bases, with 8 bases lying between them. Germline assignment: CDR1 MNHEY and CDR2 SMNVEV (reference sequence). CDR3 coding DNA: TGTGCCAGCACGGGGGCTAGCACAGATACGCAGTATTTT. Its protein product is CASTGASTDTQYF.

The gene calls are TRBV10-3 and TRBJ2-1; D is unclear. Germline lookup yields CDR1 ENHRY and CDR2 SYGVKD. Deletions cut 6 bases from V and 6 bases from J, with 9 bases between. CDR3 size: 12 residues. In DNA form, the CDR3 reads TGTGCCATCAGAGGCAGTCTCAATGAGCAGTTCTTC. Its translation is CAIRGSLNEQFF.

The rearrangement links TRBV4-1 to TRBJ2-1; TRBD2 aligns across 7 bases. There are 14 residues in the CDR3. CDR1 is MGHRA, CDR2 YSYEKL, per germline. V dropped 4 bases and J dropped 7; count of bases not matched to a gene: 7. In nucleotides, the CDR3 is TGCGCCAGCAGCCGAGGCCAGGGAGGGAATGAGCAGTTCTTC. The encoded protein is CASSRGQGGNEQFF.

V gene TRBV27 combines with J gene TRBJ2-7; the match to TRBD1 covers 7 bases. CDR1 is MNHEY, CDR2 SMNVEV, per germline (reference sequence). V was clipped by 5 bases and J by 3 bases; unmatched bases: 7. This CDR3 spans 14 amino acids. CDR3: CASSPSGQYYEQYF. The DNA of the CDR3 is TGTGCCAGCAGTCCCTCGGGACAGTACTACGAGCAGTACTTC.

CDR3 amino acids: CASRDSLNTEAFF. The CDR3 DNA reads TGTGCCAGCAGGGACAGCCTGAACACTGAAGCTTTCTTT. V usage is TRBV6-5 and J usage is TRBJ1-1, with a possible D match to TRBD1 (6 bases). CDR1 MNHEY and CDR2 SVGAGI come from the germline V gene. This CDR3 is built from 13 residues. Trimming pared 6 bases from V and 0 bases from J, leaving 8 bases between.

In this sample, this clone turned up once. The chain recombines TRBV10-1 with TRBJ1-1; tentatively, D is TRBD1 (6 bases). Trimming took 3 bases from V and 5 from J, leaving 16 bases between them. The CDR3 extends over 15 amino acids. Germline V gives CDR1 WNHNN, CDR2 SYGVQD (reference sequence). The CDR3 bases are TGCGCCAGCAGTGACGGGGGCTCGGCGAGGACTGAAGCTTTCTTT. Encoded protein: CASSDGGSARTEAFF.

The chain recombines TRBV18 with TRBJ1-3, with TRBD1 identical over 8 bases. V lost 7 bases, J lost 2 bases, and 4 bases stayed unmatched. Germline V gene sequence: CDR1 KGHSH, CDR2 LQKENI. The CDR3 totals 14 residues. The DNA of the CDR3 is TGTGCCAGCTACCCGACAGGGGCTGGAAACACCATATATTTT. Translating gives CASYPTGAGNTIYF.

Here the CDR3 reads CASSGGGDKTQYF. The CDR3 bases are TGTGCCAGCTCAGGTGGAGGAGATAAGACCCAGTACTTC. The chain uses TRBV18 and TRBJ2-5; D is perhaps TRBD2 (5 bases). The CDR3 length is 13 residues. Germline V gene lookup returns CDR1 KGHSH and CDR2 LQKENI. Trimming removed 5 bases from V and 6 bases from J, with 13 bases in between.

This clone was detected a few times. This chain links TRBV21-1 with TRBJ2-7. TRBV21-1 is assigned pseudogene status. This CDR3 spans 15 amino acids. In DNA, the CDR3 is TGTGCCAGCAGCACCCGGGACCCACGGTCGTACGAGCAGTACTTC. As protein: CASSTRDPRSYEQYF.

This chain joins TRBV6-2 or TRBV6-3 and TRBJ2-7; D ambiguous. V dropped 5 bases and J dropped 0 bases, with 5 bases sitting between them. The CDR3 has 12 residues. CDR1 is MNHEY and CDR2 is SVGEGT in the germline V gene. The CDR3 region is CASSTHSYEQYF. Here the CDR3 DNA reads TGTGCCAGCAGTACCCACTCCTACGAGCAGTACTTC.

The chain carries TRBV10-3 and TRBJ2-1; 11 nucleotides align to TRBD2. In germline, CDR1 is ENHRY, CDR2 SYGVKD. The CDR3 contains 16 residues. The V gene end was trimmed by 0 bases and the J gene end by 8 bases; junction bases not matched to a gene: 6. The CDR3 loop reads CAISESRLAGWHEQFF. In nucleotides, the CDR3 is TGTGCCATCAGTGAGTCTCGACTAGCGGGATGGCATGAGCAGTTCTTC.

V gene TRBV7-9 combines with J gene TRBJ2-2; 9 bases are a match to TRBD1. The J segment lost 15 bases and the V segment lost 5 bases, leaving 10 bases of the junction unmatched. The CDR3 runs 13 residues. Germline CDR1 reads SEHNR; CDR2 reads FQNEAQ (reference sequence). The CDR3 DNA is TGTGCCAGCAGCGAAACCGGGACAGGGAATTTGTTTTTT. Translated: CASSETGTGNLFF.